Sequencing of this T cell receptor beta chain was carried out in a study of blood T cell repertoires in COVID-19 (dated by TCRdb to 2018 to 2021). For the study in its entirety: Samples covering the acute and convalescent phases of COVID-19 were provided by collaborators in the United States, Italy and Spain. Where available, HLA class I and class II types were taken from metadata supplied by the sample provider and were not determined by assay-based typing. The repertoires were made available in a free public database intended to serve as a resource for research on the immune response to SARS-CoV-2. The dataset comprised deeply sampled blood TCRbeta repertoires from subjects exposed to, actively infected with, or recovered from COVID-19. Sample metadata almost always included a de-identified subject ID, COVID-19 status, age in years and sex. Samples came from the ongoing ImmuneRACE study (first 160 participants) plus 1,254 subjects from 6 global collaborators. The material from the prospective study consisted of cDNA or gDNA derived from T cells, B-cell-depleted T cells, or PBMCs. Study-wide conclusions, independent of this receptor: The amount of clinical and demographic metadata varied by source and participant and was provided uncurated.

Comment on this clone: Its antigen remains undetermined. There are no base qualities to consult, and no much larger clone falls within one base.

According to the germline V gene (reference sequence), CDR1 reads LNHDA and CDR2 reads SQIVND. The CDR3 has 15 amino acids, counting the end cysteine and phenylalanine. CDR3 DNA is the only sequence kept; it has 45 bases, read in frame from the first base. V is shortened by 7 bases, J by 7 bases, and the region joining them spans 21 bases. TCRbeta CDR3 regions were amplified from genomic DNA using the immunoSEQ Assay, a bias-controlled multiplex PCR. In the authors' own workflow: The number of nucleated cells in each sample was estimated by amplification of reference gene primers within the assay. To quantify the absolute abundance of each unique TCRbeta CDR3 rearrangement, sequence reads were collapsed and filtered. Productive Simpson clonality was computed per sample as the square root of Simpson's diversity index over productive rearrangements. TCRdb mirrors the immuneACCESS table, restricted to in-frame sequences. Some clones are absent from its copies; in checked studies, under half trace to an unresolved V gene, and the reason for the others is unknown. That table is the source of V, J and clone size, and D and trimming were worked out from the DNA. The sample profile shows about 62,000 clones; about nine tenths of them were found once. 1% to 1.5% of the sample is in the top ten clones.

Each collaborating institution followed its own protocols to collect whole blood in K2EDTA tubes. For TCRbeta analysis, collaborator samples were shipped as frozen whole blood, as isolated PBMCs, or as DNA extracted from either sample type. The TCR sequence derives from an elderly woman with acute or convalescent COVID-19. Here the chain combines TRBV19 and TRBJ2-3; TRBD1 is a weak D gene call, 7 bases matching. The material sequenced was peripheral blood. The DNA reads as follows: TGTGCCAGTAACGTCGTCAGGGGGGACGGTAATACGCAGTATTTT. Translated, this is CASNVVRGDGNTQYF.